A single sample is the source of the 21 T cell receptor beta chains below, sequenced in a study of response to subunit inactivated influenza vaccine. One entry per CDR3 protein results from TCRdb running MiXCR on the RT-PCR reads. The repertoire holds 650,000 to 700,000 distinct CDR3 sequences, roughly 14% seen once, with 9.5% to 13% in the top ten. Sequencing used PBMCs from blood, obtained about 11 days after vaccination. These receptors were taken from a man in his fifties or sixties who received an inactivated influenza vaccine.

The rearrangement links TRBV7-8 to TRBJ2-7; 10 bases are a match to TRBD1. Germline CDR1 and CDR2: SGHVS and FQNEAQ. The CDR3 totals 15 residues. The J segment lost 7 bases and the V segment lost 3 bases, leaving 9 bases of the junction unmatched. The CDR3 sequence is CASSFTGTGVGEQYF. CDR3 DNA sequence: TGTGCCAGCAGCTTTACCGGGACAGGGGTAGGGGAGCAGTACTTC.

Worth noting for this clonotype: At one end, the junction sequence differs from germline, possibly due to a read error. CDR3 nucleotide sequence: TGTGCCAGCAGCGTAGCGGGACAGGGGTCGAACACCGGGGAGCTTTTTTTT. This encodes CASSVAGQGSNTGELFF. The chain couples TRBV9 to TRBJ2-2; TRBD1 agrees at 10 bases. This CDR3 spans 17 amino acids. Germline V gene lookup returns CDR1 SGDLS and CDR2 YYNGEE.

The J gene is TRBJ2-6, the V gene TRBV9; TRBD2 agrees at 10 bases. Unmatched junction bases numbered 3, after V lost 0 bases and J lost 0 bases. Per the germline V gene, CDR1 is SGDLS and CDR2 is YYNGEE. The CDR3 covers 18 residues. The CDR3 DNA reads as TGTGCCAGCAGCGTAGACTCTAGCGGGAGCTCTGGGGCCAACGTCCTGACTTTC. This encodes CASSVDSSGSSGANVLTF.

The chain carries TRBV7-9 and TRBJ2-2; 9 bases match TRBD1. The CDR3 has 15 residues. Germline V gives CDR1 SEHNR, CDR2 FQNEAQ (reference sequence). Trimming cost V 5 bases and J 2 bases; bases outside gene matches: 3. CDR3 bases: TGTGCCAGCAGCACGGGACAGGGTAACACCGGGGAGCTGTTTTTT. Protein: CASSTGQGNTGELFF.

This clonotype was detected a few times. In DNA, the CDR3 is TGTGCCAGCAACCTGGGACAGTTGAACAATGAGCAGTTCTTC. Its translation: CASNLGQLNNEQFF. The gene calls are TRBV2 and TRBJ2-1, with 7 bases matching TRBD1. This CDR3 contains 14 residues. Trimming took 7 bases from V and 5 from J; bases not matched to a gene: 8. From germline, CDR1 is SNHLY and CDR2 FYNNEI.

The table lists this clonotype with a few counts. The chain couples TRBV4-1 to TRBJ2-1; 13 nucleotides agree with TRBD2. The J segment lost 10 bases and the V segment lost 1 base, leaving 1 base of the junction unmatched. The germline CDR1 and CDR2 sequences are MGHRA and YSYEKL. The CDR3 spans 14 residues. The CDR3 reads CASSQAGLAGEQFF. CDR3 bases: TGCGCCAGCAGCCAAGCGGGACTAGCGGGGGAGCAGTTCTTC.

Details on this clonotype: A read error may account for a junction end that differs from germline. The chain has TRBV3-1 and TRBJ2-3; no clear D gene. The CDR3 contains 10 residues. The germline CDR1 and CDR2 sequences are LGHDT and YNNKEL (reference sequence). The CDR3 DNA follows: TGTGCCAGCAGCCAAGTTAGGGTGAATTTT. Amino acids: CASSQVRVNF.

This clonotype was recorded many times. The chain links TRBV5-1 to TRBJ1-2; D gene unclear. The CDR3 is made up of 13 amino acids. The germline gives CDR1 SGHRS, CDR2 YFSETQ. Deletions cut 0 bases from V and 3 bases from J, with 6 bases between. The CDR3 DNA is TGCGCCAGCAGCTTGGCATCAGACTATGGCTACACCTTC. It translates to CASSLASDYGYTF.

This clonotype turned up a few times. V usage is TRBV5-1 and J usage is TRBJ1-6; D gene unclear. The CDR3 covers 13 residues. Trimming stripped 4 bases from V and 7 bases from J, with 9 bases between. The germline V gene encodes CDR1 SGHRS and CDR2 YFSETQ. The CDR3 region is CASSPRENSPLHF. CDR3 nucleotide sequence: TGCGCCAGCAGCCCTCGGGAGAATTCACCCCTCCACTTT.

CDR3 residues: CASRLGQVRSNEQFF. CDR3 coding DNA: TGTGCCAGCAGACTGGGACAGGTCAGGTCCAATGAGCAGTTCTTC. The chain carries TRBV12-3 or TRBV12-4 and TRBJ2-1, with TRBD1 matching 8 bases. The CDR3 is 15 amino acids. After removal of 6 bases from V and 6 bases from J, the junction contained 10 bases not matched to a gene.

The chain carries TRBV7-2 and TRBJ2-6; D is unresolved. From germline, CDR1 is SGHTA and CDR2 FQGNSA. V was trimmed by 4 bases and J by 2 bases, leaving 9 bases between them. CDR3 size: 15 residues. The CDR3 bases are TGTGCCAGCAGCTCCCAGTTAGCTGGGGCCAACGTCCTGACTTTC. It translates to CASSSQLAGANVLTF.

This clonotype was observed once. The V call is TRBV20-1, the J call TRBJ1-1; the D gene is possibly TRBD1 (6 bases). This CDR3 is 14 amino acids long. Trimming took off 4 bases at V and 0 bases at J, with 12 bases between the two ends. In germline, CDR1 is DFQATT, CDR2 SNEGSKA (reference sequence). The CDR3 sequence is CSAINRVLNTEAFF. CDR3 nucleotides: TGCAGTGCTATTAACAGGGTACTGAACACTGAAGCTTTCTTT.

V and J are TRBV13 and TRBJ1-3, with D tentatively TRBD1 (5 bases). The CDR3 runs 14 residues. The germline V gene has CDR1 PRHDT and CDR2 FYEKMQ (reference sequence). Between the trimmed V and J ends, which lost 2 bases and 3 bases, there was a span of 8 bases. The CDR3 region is CASSLWGDGNTIYF. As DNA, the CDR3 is TGTGCCAGCAGCTTATGGGGGGATGGAAACACCATATATTTT. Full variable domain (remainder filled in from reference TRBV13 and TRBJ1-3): AAGVIQSPRHLIKEKRETATLKCYPIPRHDTVYWYQQGPGQDPQFLISFYEKMQSDKGSIPDRFSAQQFSDYHSELNMSSLELGDSALYFCASSLWGDGNTIYFGEGSWLTVV.

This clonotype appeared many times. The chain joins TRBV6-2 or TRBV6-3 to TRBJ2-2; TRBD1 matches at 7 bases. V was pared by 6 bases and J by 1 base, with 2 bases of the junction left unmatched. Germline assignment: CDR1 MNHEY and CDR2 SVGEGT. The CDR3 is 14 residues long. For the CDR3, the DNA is TGTGCCAGCAGGGGGACAGTGAACACCGGGGAGCTGTTTTTT. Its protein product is CASRGTVNTGELFF.

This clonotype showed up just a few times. CDR3 in DNA: TGTGCCAGCAGTCAAATGGCGGTGGGGGAGCTGTTTTTT. This codes for CASSQMAVGELFF. The V gene is TRBV6-2 or TRBV6-3, the J gene TRBJ2-2; D is ambiguous. CDR1 is MNHEY and CDR2 is SVGEGT in the germline V gene. The CDR3 consists of 13 residues. The V end was cut by 5 bases, the J end by 8 bases, with 12 bases between.

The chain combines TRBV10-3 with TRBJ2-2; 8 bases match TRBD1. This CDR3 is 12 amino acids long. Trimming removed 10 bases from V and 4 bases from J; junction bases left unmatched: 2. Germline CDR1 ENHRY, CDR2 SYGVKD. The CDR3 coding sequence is TGTGCCACGGGACAGGTCACCGGGGAGCTGTTTTTT. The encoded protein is CATGQVTGELFF.

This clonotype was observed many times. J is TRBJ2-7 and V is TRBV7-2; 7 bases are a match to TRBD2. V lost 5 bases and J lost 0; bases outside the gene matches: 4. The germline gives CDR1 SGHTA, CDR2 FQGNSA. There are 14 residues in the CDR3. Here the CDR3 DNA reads TGTGCCAGCAGCCCGCGGGAGACCTCCTACGAGCAGTACTTC. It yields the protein CASSPRETSYEQYF.

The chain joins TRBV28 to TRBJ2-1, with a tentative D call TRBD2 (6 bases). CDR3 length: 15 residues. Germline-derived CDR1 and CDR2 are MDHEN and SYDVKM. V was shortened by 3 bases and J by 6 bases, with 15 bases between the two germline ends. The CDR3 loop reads CASSFERAPGNEQFF. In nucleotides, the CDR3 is TGTGCCAGCAGTTTCGAGCGGGCCCCTGGCAATGAGCAGTTCTTC.

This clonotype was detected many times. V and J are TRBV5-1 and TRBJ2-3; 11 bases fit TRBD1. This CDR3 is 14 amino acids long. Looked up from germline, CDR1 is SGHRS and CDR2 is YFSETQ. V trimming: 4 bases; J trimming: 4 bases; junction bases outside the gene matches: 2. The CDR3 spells CASSRTGGADTQYF. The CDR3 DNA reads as TGCGCCAGCAGCCGGACAGGGGGCGCAGATACGCAGTATTTT.

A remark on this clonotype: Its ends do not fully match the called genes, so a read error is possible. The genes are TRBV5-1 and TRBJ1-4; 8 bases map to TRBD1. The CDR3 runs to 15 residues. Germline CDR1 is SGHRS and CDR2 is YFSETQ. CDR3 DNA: TGCGCCAGCAGCGCACAGGGGGATGTTAATGAAAAACTGGTTTTT. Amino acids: CASSAQGDVNEKLVF.

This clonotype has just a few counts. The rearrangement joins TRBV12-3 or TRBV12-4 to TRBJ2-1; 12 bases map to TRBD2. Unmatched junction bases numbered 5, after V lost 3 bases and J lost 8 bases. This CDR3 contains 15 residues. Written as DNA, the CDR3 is TGTGCCAGCAGTTTTCGGACTAGCGGGAATCATGAGCAGTTCTTC. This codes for CASSFRTSGNHEQFF.